This T cell receptor (beta chain) originates from a study of cytomegalovirus exposure and HLA in healthy donors. Points from the study as a whole: The records held CMV serostatus as the only immune exposure information.

The PCR ran on 60 Vbeta and 13 Jbeta primers. Sequenced by immunoSEQ multiplex PCR; TCRdb stores in-frame clones only, minus some. Of 65,000 to 70,000 clones listed, around 81% are singletons. There are 17 residues in the CDR3. Per the germline V gene, CDR1 is MGHRA and CDR2 is YSYEKL. V was pared by 2 bases and J by 1 base, with 10 bases of the junction left unmatched. As concerns this clone: Its antigen is currently unknown.

V gene TRBV4-1 combines with J gene TRBJ1-1; TRBD1 aligns across 7 bases. This clonotype was obtained from a man between 45 and 60 years old in good health and CMV-seronegative. Sequences were obtained from PBMCs. This chain's CDR3 is CASSQHIEGTANTEAFF. The DNA for the CDR3 is TGCGCCAGCAGCCAACATATCGAAGGGACAGCGAACACTGAAGCTTTCTTT.